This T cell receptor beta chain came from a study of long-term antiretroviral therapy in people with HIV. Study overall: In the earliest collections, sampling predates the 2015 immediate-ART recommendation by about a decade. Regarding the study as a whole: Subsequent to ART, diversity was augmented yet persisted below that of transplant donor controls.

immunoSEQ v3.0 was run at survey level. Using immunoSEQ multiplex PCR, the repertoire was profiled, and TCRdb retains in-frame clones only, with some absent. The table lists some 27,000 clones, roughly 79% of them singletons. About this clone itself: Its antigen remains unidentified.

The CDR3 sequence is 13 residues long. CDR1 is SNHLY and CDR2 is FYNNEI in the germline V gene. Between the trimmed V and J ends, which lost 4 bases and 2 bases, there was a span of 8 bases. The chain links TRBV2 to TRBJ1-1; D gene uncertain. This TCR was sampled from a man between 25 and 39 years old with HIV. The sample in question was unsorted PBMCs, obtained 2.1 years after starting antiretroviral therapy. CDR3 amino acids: CASSARHNTEAFF. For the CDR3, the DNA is TGTGCCAGCAGTGCCCGACACAACACTGAAGCTTTCTTT.